The 25 T cell receptor beta chains given below trace back to one sample, sequenced in a study of blood T cell repertoires in COVID-19. The protocol was immunoSEQ multiplex PCR, while the TCRdb copy is restricted to in-frame clones and leaves out a portion. In the table there are around 280,000 clones, more than 70% of which are singletons. Source material: peripheral blood. These receptors were taken from a woman younger than 45 with COVID-19, enrolled during active disease.

V gene TRBV24-1 combines with J gene TRBJ1-1; TRBD1 agrees at 7 bases. The CDR3 totals 15 residues. V trimming: 2 bases; J trimming: 4 bases; junction bases outside the gene matches: 6. The V gene's germline CDR1 is KGHDR and CDR2 SFDVKD. The CDR3 bases are TGTGCCACCAGTGATTCCGGGACAGTGATCACTGAAGCTTTCTTT. Translating gives CATSDSGTVITEAFF.

Comment on this clone: Other nucleotide sequences in the sample specify the same CDR3. V is TRBV5-1 and J is TRBJ2-5, with a tentative D call TRBD2 (5 bases). CDR3 length: 12 amino acids. The germline gives CDR1 SGHRS, CDR2 YFSETQ. V lost 1 base, J lost 5 bases, and 6 bases lay in between. The CDR3 reads CASSLRGETQYF. The CDR3 bases are TGCGCCAGCAGCTTGCGGGGTGAGACCCAGTACTTC. The whole variable domain, remainder taken from reference TRBV5-1 and TRBJ2-5, is KAGVTQTPRYLIKTRGQQVTLSCSPISGHRSVSWYQQTPGQGLQFLFEYFSETQRNKGNFPGRFSGRQFSNSRSEMNVSTLELGDSALYLCASSLRGETQYFGPGTRLLVL.

CDR3 in DNA: TGTGCCAGCAGCTTAAACGGCGGGGCCACAGATACGCAGTATTTT. Its translation: CASSLNGGATDTQYF. This chain links TRBV7-2 with TRBJ2-3, with a possible D match to TRBD2 (6 bases). V gave up 2 bases and J gave up 2 bases, with 11 bases separating them. From germline, CDR1 is SGHTA and CDR2 FQGNSA. This CDR3 is 15 amino acids long.

The chain carries TRBV19 and TRBJ2-7, with D tentatively TRBD2 (5 bases). This CDR3 comprises 15 residues. CDR1 LNHDA and CDR2 SQIVND come from the germline V gene (reference sequence). V was pared by 6 bases and J by 4 bases, with 19 bases between. The CDR3 reads CASSNGLGVGYEQYF. CDR3 nucleotides: TGTGCCAGTAGCAACGGATTGGGAGTCGGTTACGAGCAGTACTTC.

In DNA form, the CDR3 reads TGTGCCAGCAGCCGATTCTCAGGGCCTGGGGCCAACGTCCTGACTTTC. It yields the protein CASSRFSGPGANVLTF. The chain employs TRBV3-1 (or the pseudogene TRBV3-2) and TRBJ2-6; weak D call: TRBD1 (5 bases). The CDR3 is made up of 16 amino acids. The V gene lost 4 bases and the J gene lost 2 bases, with 12 bases spanning the gap. CDR1 is LGHDT and CDR2 is YNNKEL in the germline V gene (reference sequence).

Remarks on this clone: Given a much more abundant clone one base away, this may be a read error. The chain combines TRBV2 with TRBJ1-1, with TRBD1 matching 9 bases. Germline CDR1 SNHLY, CDR2 FYNNEI. V lost 6 bases and J lost 6; bases outside the gene matches: 2. The CDR3 has 12 amino acids. As DNA, the CDR3 is TGTGCCAGCAGAGGGACAGGGCCTGAAGCTTTCTTT. As protein: CASRGTGPEAFF.

The V call is TRBV20-1, the J call TRBJ2-7; 9 nucleotides match TRBD2. The CDR3 totals 15 residues. The ends lost 3 bases at V and 6 bases at J; junction bases unmatched: 12. The germline CDR1 and CDR2 sequences are DFQATT and SNEGSKA (reference sequence). The CDR3 protein is CSASWLAGASGEQYF. The CDR3 nucleotides are TGCAGTGCTAGTTGGTTAGCGGGAGCTTCGGGCGAGCAGTACTTC.

The CDR3 sequence: CASSIGRDTEAFF. CDR3 bases: TGTGCCAGTAGTATTGGCAGGGACACTGAAGCTTTCTTT. V usage is TRBV19 and J usage is TRBJ1-1; D perhaps matches TRBD1 (5 bases). Trimming removed 3 bases from V and 3 bases from J, with 8 bases in between. The CDR3 is 13 amino acids. Per germline, CDR1 LNHDA and CDR2 SQIVND (reference sequence).

The gene calls are TRBV6-2 or TRBV6-3 and TRBJ1-1; 7 bases map to TRBD1. CDR1 is MNHEY and CDR2 is SVGEGT in the germline V gene. Trimming cost V 6 bases and J 6 bases; bases outside gene matches: 16. This CDR3 has 16 residues. DNA for the CDR3: TGTGCCAGCAGCCGCCTGACAGGGATTTATAGGGCTGAAGCTTTCTTT. Residues: CASSRLTGIYRAEAFF.

The chain carries TRBV2 and TRBJ2-4, with D uncertain. This CDR3 contains 12 residues. The germline V gene has CDR1 SNHLY and CDR2 FYNNEI. The V and J ends lost 0 bases and 15 bases respectively, with 12 bases between them. The CDR3 sequence is CASSEARRVGYF. CDR3 sequence (DNA): TGTGCCAGCAGTGAAGCCCGTAGAGTCGGGTACTTC.

The chain links TRBV4-1 to TRBJ2-1, with D possibly being TRBD2 (6 bases). Germline V gene data show CDR1 as MGHRA and CDR2 as YSYEKL. Trimming left V 1 base short and J 4 bases short, with 11 bases between. CDR3 length equals 15 residues. CDR3 amino acids: CASSQVGTGYNEQFF. CDR3 nucleotides: TGCGCCAGCAGCCAAGTCGGGACTGGTTACAATGAGCAGTTCTTC.

The V call is TRBV7-3, the J call TRBJ1-1, with D possibly matching TRBD1 (5 bases). Germline V gives CDR1 SGHTA, CDR2 FQGTGA. V lost 3 bases, J lost 3 bases, and 11 bases lay in between. The CDR3 contains 14 residues. The CDR3 protein is CASSFRRGDTEAFF. CDR3 DNA sequence: TGTGCCAGCAGCTTTAGGAGGGGAGACACTGAAGCTTTCTTT.

The chain's CDR3 is CASSVDQGLDEKLFF. DNA of the CDR3: TGTGCCAGCAGCGTAGATCAGGGCTTAGACGAAAAACTGTTTTTT. This chain connects TRBV9 to TRBJ1-4; perhaps TRBD1 as D (5 bases). This CDR3 contains 15 residues. Germline values: CDR1 SGDLS, CDR2 YYNGEE. V was cut by 0 bases and J by 8 bases, with 14 bases left in between.

This chain links TRBV5-4 with TRBJ1-5; TRBD1 matches 8 bases. Per the germline V gene, CDR1 is SGHNT and CDR2 is YYREEE (reference sequence). CDR3 length equals 16 residues. Germline trimming cut 0 bases from V and 4 bases from J; bases unmatched to any gene: 6. The CDR3 nucleotides are TGTGCCAGCAGCTTGGGTCCCGGGACAGGTAATCAGCCCCAGCATTTT. The encoded protein is CASSLGPGTGNQPQHF.

This clone was counted a single time. The chain recombines TRBV5-4 with TRBJ2-5; TRBD1 agrees at 8 bases. The junction had 3 bases not matched to a gene; V was cut back by 0 bases and J by 5 bases. The CDR3 is made up of 14 amino acids. Per germline, CDR1 SGHNT and CDR2 YYREEE (reference sequence). CDR3 loop: CASSLGTGRETQYF. The CDR3 DNA reads as TGTGCCAGCAGCTTGGGGACAGGGCGGGAGACCCAGTACTTC.

The chain recombines TRBV9 with TRBJ2-1; 9 bases are shared with TRBD2. J gave up 7 bases and V 3 bases, and 5 bases lay outside the gene matches. The germline V gene encodes CDR1 SGDLS and CDR2 YYNGEE. The CDR3 loop spans 14 amino acids. This CDR3 is CASSAPGLANEQFF. The CDR3 region has the DNA TGTGCCAGCAGCGCACCGGGACTAGCAAATGAGCAGTTCTTC.

The chain uses TRBV19 and TRBJ1-4; D remains ambiguous. Germline V lookup: CDR1 LNHDA, CDR2 SQIVND (reference sequence). This CDR3 spans 15 amino acids. V was trimmed by 5 bases and J by 9 bases, leaving 19 bases between them. DNA for the CDR3: TGTGCCAGTAGTCCCCGAGAGGGATCGTGGAAAAAACTGTTTTTT. Its translation is CASSPREGSWKKLFF.

The chain couples TRBV18 to TRBJ1-1; D gene uncertain. The CDR3 runs 15 residues. Germline V gives CDR1 KGHSH, CDR2 LQKENI. Trimming pared 0 bases from V and 6 bases from J, leaving 14 bases between. CDR3 protein: CASSPPEFRGSEAFF. The CDR3 region has the DNA TGTGCCAGCTCACCACCGGAATTTCGGGGTTCTGAAGCTTTCTTT.

The chain couples TRBV18 to TRBJ2-3; D is perhaps TRBD2 (5 bases). The germline V gene has CDR1 KGHSH and CDR2 LQKENI. The CDR3 loop spans 17 amino acids. Trimming stripped 6 bases from V and 2 bases from J, with 21 bases between. The CDR3 nucleotides are TGTGCCAGCTCTCCCCTGCGGGTAGGGCAATCCACAGATACGCAGTATTTT. It encodes CASSPLRVGQSTDTQYF.

The rearrangement uses TRBV15 and TRBJ2-7; D is perhaps TRBD2 (5 bases). The CDR3 runs to 13 residues. V was clipped by 3 bases and J by 2 bases, with 8 bases between them. Germline CDR1 LNHNV, CDR2 YYDKDF (reference sequence). Here the CDR3 reads CATSRRVTYEQYF. Here the CDR3 DNA reads TGTGCCACCAGCAGGCGGGTTACCTACGAGCAGTACTTC.

This clone has a single count. V and J are TRBV24-1 and TRBJ2-7; 7 bases map to TRBD2. V lost 5 bases, J lost 3 bases, and 9 bases stayed unmatched. The CDR3 covers 15 residues. Germline V gene lookup returns CDR1 KGHDR and CDR2 SFDVKD. Written as DNA, the CDR3 is TGTGCCACCAGTGCCTCCAAGGGAGGGTTCTACGAGCAGTACTTC. Protein sequence: CATSASKGGFYEQYF.

CDR3 amino acids: CASSQGRDLETQYF. As DNA, the CDR3 is TGCGCCAGCAGCCAGGGGAGGGATTTGGAGACCCAGTACTTC. This chain connects TRBV5-1 to TRBJ2-5, with a possible D match to TRBD2 (7 bases). Germline V lookup: CDR1 SGHRS, CDR2 YFSETQ. This CDR3 is built from 14 residues. V lost 4 bases and J lost 5, with 15 bases in between.

The chain has TRBV10-3 and TRBJ2-5; tentative D call: TRBD2 (5 bases). The germline V gene encodes CDR1 ENHRY and CDR2 SYGVKD. With 6 bases removed from V and 5 bases from J, the gap between germline ends came to 16 bases. The CDR3 is 14 amino acids. This CDR3 reads CAIRDSLRMETQYF. In DNA form, the CDR3 reads TGTGCCATCAGGGACTCGCTGCGCATGGAGACCCAGTACTTC.

The chain uses TRBV2 and TRBJ2-7; TRBD1 is a possible D gene (6 bases). Germline V gene lookup returns CDR1 SNHLY and CDR2 FYNNEI. With 3 bases removed from V and 1 base from J, the gap between germline ends came to 19 bases. There are 17 residues in the CDR3. This CDR3 reads CASSDGQGRIFSYEQYF. As DNA, the CDR3 is TGTGCCAGCAGTGACGGGCAGGGGAGAATCTTTTCCTACGAGCAGTACTTC. Variable domain in full (rest from reference TRBV2 and TRBJ2-7): EPEVTQTPSHQVTQMGQEVILRCVPISNHLYFYWYRQILGQKVEFLVSFYNNEISEKSEIFDDQFSVERPDGSNFTLKIRSTKLEDSAMYFCASSDGQGRIFSYEQYFGPGTRLTVT.

The rearrangement uses TRBV2 and TRBJ2-1; 7 bases align to TRBD1. Germline CDR1 SNHLY, CDR2 FYNNEI. The trim removed 6 bases at V and 5 bases at J, leaving 7 bases unmatched. CDR3 length equals 14 residues. CDR3 sequence (DNA): TGTGCCAGCAGCTTAAACAGGGGTAACAATGAGCAGTTCTTC. Its protein is CASSLNRGNNEQFF.